This entry describes one T cell receptor (beta chain). It has no known antigen specificity. No quality values exist for individual bases; no much larger clone is one base distant. The data derive from a study of response to subunit inactivated influenza vaccine listed by TCRdb under 2018. Study-level background: To follow how T cells responded to a trivalent subunit inactivated influenza vaccine, the researchers relied on deep quantitative profiling of the T cell receptor repertoire.

Library preparation was by RT-PCR. This sample was sequenced with an Illumina HiSeq 2500. The public sequencing data were trimmed at Q25 with fastp and processed into clonotypes with MiXCR by TCRdb, which kept only in-frame beta chains. Identical CDR3 proteins give one entry, which carries the most common genes and DNA. The sample has over 800,000 distinct CDR3 sequences on record, less than 25% of them singletons. The biggest ten clones account for about a tenth of the sample. Results and caveats for the whole study, not just this receptor: It was suggested by the authors that each seasonal influenza vaccination may recruit only a limited number of new T cells.

This specimen was PBMCs from blood, taken around 5 days after vaccination. The clonotype originates from a man between 50 and 59 years old who received an inactivated influenza vaccine. Donor details come from another sample of the same person, matched by shared clones.

The bases read TGCAGTGCTTATATTACTAGCGGGAGAATCCAAGAGACCCAGTACTTC. Its product reads: CSAYITSGRIQETQYF. The V and J segments used are TRBV20-1 and TRBJ2-5, with 11 bases in between that match TRBD2. The CDR3, cysteine through phenylalanine, is 16 amino acids long. Here the CDR3 DNA is all that survives: 48 bases in frame from base 1. V lost 5 bases and J lost 1 base, and the count of bases not matched to a germline gene is 9. CDR1 and CDR2 are drawn from the germline V gene (reference sequence): DFQATT, SNEGSKA.